Shown below are 23 T cell receptor beta chains from a single sample sequenced in a study of T cell changes during pregnancy in multiple sclerosis. Sequencing used immunoSEQ multiplex PCR; TCRdb keeps in-frame clones, though not all of them. The table shows 85,000 to 90,000 clones, with about 91% occurring only once. Specimen: peripheral blood, collected in the first trimester of pregnancy. The origin of the receptors is a female donor in good health, enrolled as a control in a pregnancy study.

The chain employs TRBV9 and TRBJ2-2; tentatively, D is TRBD1 (5 bases). Germline V gives CDR1 SGDLS, CDR2 YYNGEE. With 2 bases removed from V and 0 bases from J, the gap between germline ends came to 8 bases. The CDR3 contains 15 residues. The CDR3 nucleotides read TGTGCCAGCAGCGTGGGGCAGTCGAACACCGGGGAGCTGTTTTTT. It specifies CASSVGQSNTGELFF.

The chain recombines TRBV2 with TRBJ1-1; D might be TRBD1 (6 bases). Germline lookup yields CDR1 SNHLY and CDR2 FYNNEI. V lost 6 bases and J 0 bases, leaving 14 bases between the germline ends. The CDR3 contains 15 residues. The DNA for the CDR3 is TGTGCCAGCAGGAGGGACACCTTCATGAACACTGAAGCTTTCTTT. Amino acids: CASRRDTFMNTEAFF.

The chain couples TRBV7-9 to TRBJ2-1, with 7 nucleotides matching TRBD2. This CDR3 has 15 amino acids. With V trimmed by 7 bases and J by 2 bases, 8 bases remained unmatched. Looked up from germline, CDR1 is SEHNR and CDR2 is FQNEAQ (reference sequence). The CDR3, as DNA: TGTGCCAGCACCGTGGGGGGGGTGACCTACAATGAGCAGTTCTTC. It yields the protein CASTVGGVTYNEQFF. The variable domain in full, with the rest retrieved from reference TRBV7-9 and TRBJ2-1, is DTGVSQNPRHKITKRGQNVTFRCDPISEHNRLYWYRQTLGQGPEFLTYFQNEAQLEKSRLLSDRFSAERPKGSFSTLEIQRTEQGDSAMYLCASTVGGVTYNEQFFGPGTRLTVL.

This chain connects TRBV18 to TRBJ2-7, with 8 bases lining up with TRBD2. From germline, CDR1 is KGHSH and CDR2 LQKENI. V trimming: 2 bases; J trimming: 2 bases; junction bases outside the gene matches: 11. There are 17 residues in the CDR3. The CDR3 reads CASSPASVGGGTYEQYF. The CDR3 bases are TGTGCCAGCTCACCAGCCTCCGTCGGGGGGGGGACCTACGAGCAGTACTTC. The variable domain in full, with the rest retrieved from reference TRBV18 and TRBJ2-7, is NAGVMQNPRHLVRRRGQEARLRCSPMKGHSHVYWYRQLPEEGLKFMVYLQKENIIDESGMPKERFSAEFPKEGPSILRIQQVVRGDSAAYFCASSPASVGGGTYEQYFGPGTRLTVT.

J is TRBJ1-2 and V is TRBV2; 8 bases agree with TRBD1. Trimming took 5 bases from V and 5 from J; bases not matched to a gene: 1. CDR3 length equals 12 residues. The V gene's germline CDR1 is SNHLY and CDR2 FYNNEI. The CDR3 protein is CASSTGGYGYTF. CDR3 bases: TGTGCCAGCAGTACAGGGGGTTATGGCTACACCTTC. The whole variable domain, filled in from reference TRBV2 and TRBJ1-2, reads EPEVTQTPSHQVTQMGQEVILRCVPISNHLYFYWYRQILGQKVEFLVSFYNNEISEKSEIFDDQFSVERPDGSNFTLKIRSTKLEDSAMYFCASSTGGYGYTFGSGTRLTVV.

This clone was seen only once. CDR3 residues: CATSLTGGYGYTF. DNA for the CDR3: TGTGCCACCTCCCTGACAGGGGGCTATGGCTACACCTTC. The chain carries TRBV2 and TRBJ1-2; 9 nucleotides align to TRBD1. The germline V gene has CDR1 SNHLY and CDR2 FYNNEI. This CDR3 region has 13 residues. V lost 10 bases and J lost 4; bases outside the gene matches: 7. The full variable domain, its missing parts supplied by reference TRBV2 and TRBJ1-2, is EPEVTQTPSHQVTQMGQEVILRCVPISNHLYFYWYRQILGQKVEFLVSFYNNEISEKSEIFDDQFSVERPDGSNFTLKIRSTKLEDSAMYFCATSLTGGYGYTFGSGTRLTVV.

V and J are TRBV7-3 and TRBJ2-2; the D gene is possibly TRBD1 (6 bases). The CDR3 spans 15 residues. Per germline, CDR1 SGHTA and CDR2 FQGTGA. V was trimmed by 4 bases and J by 0 bases, leaving 9 bases between them. The DNA for the CDR3 is TGTGCCAGCAGCTCGGGGACACCGAACACCGGGGAGCTGTTTTTT. Translating it yields CASSSGTPNTGELFF.

The rearrangement uses TRBV5-4 and TRBJ2-5; 15 positions agree with TRBD2. The CDR3 extends over 18 amino acids. The V segment lost 5 bases and the J segment 2 bases; nucleotides outside the gene matches: 10. Germline-derived CDR1 and CDR2 are SGHNT and YYREEE (reference sequence). The CDR3 sequence is CASRNPGTSGGRQETQYF. The CDR3 DNA follows: TGTGCCAGCAGAAATCCCGGGACTAGCGGGGGGAGACAAGAGACCCAGTACTTC.

The chain combines TRBV4-2 with TRBJ2-1; D perhaps matches TRBD1 (6 bases). Trimming removed 4 bases from V and 4 bases from J, with 11 bases in between. Germline CDR1 reads LGHNA; CDR2 reads YNFKEQ. The CDR3 totals 14 residues. Here the CDR3 DNA reads TGTGCCAGCAGCCTTGGGACACCGTACAATGAGCAGTTCTTC. Protein: CASSLGTPYNEQFF.

This sequence joins TRBV12-5 and TRBJ2-3, with D possibly being TRBD2 (5 bases). Germline V lookup: CDR1 LGHNT, CDR2 FRNRAP. There are 13 residues in the CDR3. V lost 3 bases to trimming and J lost 1 base, with 5 bases between them. CDR3 in DNA: TGTGCTAGTGGTTTAGCGGGCACAGATACGCAGTATTTT. This gives the protein CASGLAGTDTQYF.

V is TRBV29-1 and J is TRBJ1-2, with D uncertain. CDR3 length: 10 residues. Trimming removed 4 bases at V and 6 bases at J, with 6 bases between. CDR1 is SQVTM and CDR2 is ANQGSEA in the germline V gene. The CDR3 region is CSVGGNGYTF. The CDR3 DNA is TGCAGCGTTGGAGGGAATGGCTACACCTTC.

The rearrangement uses TRBV7-3 and TRBJ1-3; D is possibly TRBD1 (6 bases). The CDR3 covers 14 residues. CDR1 and CDR2 (germline): SGHTA, FQGTGA. The V end was cut by 1 base, the J end by 2 bases, with 6 bases between. For the CDR3, the DNA is TGTGCCAGCAGCTTAAACAGGGCTGGAAACACCATATATTTT. Protein sequence: CASSLNRAGNTIYF.

This clone occurred once. This rearrangement joins TRBV6-1 to TRBJ1-5; 8 positions agree with TRBD1. This CDR3 is 14 amino acids long. In germline, CDR1 is MNHNS, CDR2 SASEGT. V lost 4 bases, J lost 4 bases, and 3 bases stayed unmatched. CDR3 residues: CASSGQGRNQPQHF. The CDR3 bases are TGTGCCAGCAGTGGACAGGGGCGAAATCAGCCCCAGCATTTT.

This clone came up once. The J gene is TRBJ1-5, the V gene TRBV2; no reliable D call. V was pared by 8 bases and J by 2 bases, with 19 bases between. The CDR3 consists of 16 residues. Germline CDR1 is SNHLY and CDR2 is FYNNEI. CDR3 sequence (DNA): TGTGCCAGCTTAGAGGGTATGGGGAGGGGCAATCAGCCCCAGCATTTT. Encoded protein: CASLEGMGRGNQPQHF.

CDR3 region: CASRLQYTEAFF. In DNA, the CDR3 is TGTGCCAGCAGGCTACAGTACACTGAAGCTTTCTTT. The chain couples TRBV28 to TRBJ1-1, with D unclear. CDR1 is MDHEN, CDR2 SYDVKM, per germline. The ends were cut back, 6 bases at V and 3 bases at J, with 8 bases in the middle. The CDR3 spans 12 residues.

The chain links TRBV7-6 to TRBJ1-1; tentative D call: TRBD1 (6 bases). The CDR3 spans 15 residues. Trimming removed 4 bases from V and 1 base from J, with 13 bases in between. Germline values: CDR1 SGHVS, CDR2 FNYEAQ. CDR3 DNA: TGTGCCAGCAGCTCTAGTGCGGGGGCGAACACTGAAGCTTTCTTT. Translating gives CASSSSAGANTEAFF.

J is TRBJ2-1 and V is TRBV9; 8 bases fit TRBD2. The germline CDR1 and CDR2 sequences are SGDLS and YYNGEE. The V gene end was trimmed by 4 bases and the J gene end by 7 bases; junction bases not matched to a gene: 10. The CDR3 contains 15 residues. The CDR3 DNA is TGTGCCAGCAGCTCTAAACGGGGGGGATGGAATGAGCAGTTCTTC. This codes for CASSSKRGGWNEQFF.

The chain links TRBV5-1 to TRBJ1-2; D ambiguous. Germline V lookup: CDR1 SGHRS, CDR2 YFSETQ. V was pared by 0 bases and J by 8 bases, with 14 bases between. This CDR3 is built from 14 residues. The DNA for the CDR3 is TGCGCCAGCAGCTTGGACAGTAGTGACCGCGGCTACACCTTC. Translating gives CASSLDSSDRGYTF.

V and J are TRBV6-6 and TRBJ1-5, with TRBD1 identical over 8 bases. V dropped 0 bases and J dropped 15; count of bases not matched to a gene: 4. Germline CDR1 MNHNY, CDR2 SVGAGI (reference sequence). The CDR3 is 12 residues long. This chain's CDR3 is CASSYSPGQVHF. The CDR3 coding sequence is TGTGCCAGCAGTTACTCGCCGGGACAGGTGCATTTT.

This chain links TRBV7-9 with TRBJ1-2, with TRBD1 as a possible D gene (6 bases). The CDR3 contains 13 residues. Germline V lookup: CDR1 SEHNR, CDR2 FQNEAQ (reference sequence). Trimming cost V 5 bases and J 5 bases, with 12 bases left between them. The CDR3 reads CASSEQGKYGYTF. In nucleotides, the CDR3 is TGTGCCAGCAGCGAACAGGGAAAATATGGCTACACCTTC.

The rearrangement links TRBV30 to TRBJ2-3, with D perhaps matching TRBD2 (6 bases). V lost 3 bases to trimming and J lost 2 bases, with 15 bases between them. The CDR3 has 15 amino acids. Germline lookup yields CDR1 GTSNPN and CDR2 SVGIG (reference sequence). The CDR3 DNA sequence: TGTGCCTGGAGCCGGGCGGGGTGGAACACAGATACGCAGTATTTT. This sequence encodes CAWSRAGWNTDTQYF.

CDR3 sequence (DNA): TGTGCCAGCAGTGAAGAGGGCGGGGGCATGAATGAGCAGTTCTTC. Translated, it gives CASSEEGGGMNEQFF. The V call is TRBV2, the J call TRBJ2-1; D is possibly TRBD2 (7 bases). This CDR3 is built from 15 residues. CDR1 is SNHLY, CDR2 FYNNEI, per germline. Trimming took 1 base from V and 7 from J, leaving 14 bases between them.

As DNA, the CDR3 is TGCGCCAGCCTCAGATTCGATGAGCAGTTCTTC. Residues: CASLRFDEQFF. The chain carries TRBV10-2 and TRBJ2-1; D gene unclear. The CDR3 spans 11 residues. Germline V lookup: CDR1 WSHSY, CDR2 SAAADI. The V gene lost 8 bases and the J gene lost 8 bases, with 10 bases spanning the gap.